A few counts support the clone carrying this T cell receptor (beta chain). The data derive from a study of blood T cell repertoires in COVID-19. Study as a whole: The origin of the acute and convalescent COVID-19 samples was the United States, Italy and Spain. From T cells, B-cell-depleted T cells, or PBMCs came the material, which was cDNA or gDNA.

Authors' analysis steps: Quantification of nucleated cells was approximated via reference gene primer amplification. Profiling relied on immunoSEQ multiplex PCR, and the TCRdb table lists in-frame clones only, not all of them. That table is the source of V, J and clone size, and D and trimming were worked out from the DNA. The repertoire consists of approximately 26,000 clones, with under 90% occurring once and the leading ten covering 30% to 40%. Between the trimmed V and J ends, which lost 3 bases and 2 bases, there was a span of 11 bases. Germline CDR1 reads SEHNR; CDR2 reads FQNEAQ (reference sequence). The CDR3 has 14 amino acids.

The specimen sequenced was peripheral blood. V is TRBV7-9 and J is TRBJ2-7; weak D call: TRBD1 (6 bases). The sequence was collected from a human donor in a cohort sampled during active COVID-19. The CDR3, as DNA: TGTGCCAGCAGCTTCAACAGGGTCCCCTACGAGCAGTACTTC. Encoded protein: CASSFNRVPYEQYF.